These 27 T cell receptor beta chains share one sample of origin, sequenced in a study of metastatic and nonmetastatic thyroid tumors. TCRdb re-called the PCR reads via MiXCR. The sample lists around 8,100 clones, roughly 24% occurring once. All patients were untreated before thyroid surgery. What was sequenced was tumor tissue. The receptors were gathered from a female donor with papillary thyroid cancer or a benign thyroid nodule (not recorded which). Some clones in this sample may be carry-over from other donors' samples.

This clone is categorized as medium-sized. The rearrangement uses TRBV28 and TRBJ1-1; D is possibly TRBD1 (5 bases). The CDR3 spans 15 residues. Trimming pared 1 base from V and 0 bases from J, leaving 9 bases between. Germline CDR1 reads MDHEN; CDR2 reads SYDVKM. CDR3 sequence: CASSLSGRMNTEAFF. The CDR3 coding sequence is TGTGCCAGCAGTTTATCGGGACGTATGAACACTGAAGCTTTCTTT.

The gene calls are TRBV19 and TRBJ1-5, with a tentative D call TRBD1 (5 bases). Trimming stripped 4 bases from V and 6 bases from J, with 16 bases between. Germline V CDR1 and CDR2: LNHDA, SQIVND (reference sequence). This CDR3 comprises 15 residues. CDR3 coding DNA: TGTGCCAGTAGTAGCCGGGACGACATTACTCAGCCCCAGCATTTT. It yields the protein CASSSRDDITQPQHF.

This clone was detected many times. The chain carries TRBV27 and TRBJ2-4, with 14 bases that match TRBD2. This CDR3 comprises 16 residues. J gave up 7 bases and V 6 bases, and 8 bases lay outside the gene matches. Germline loops: CDR1 MNHEY, CDR2 SMNVEV (reference sequence). CDR3 protein: CASRTTSGGAGNIQYF. CDR3 bases: TGTGCCAGCAGAACGACTAGCGGGGGGGCCGGTAACATTCAGTACTTC.

This rearrangement joins TRBV6-5 to TRBJ2-7; D is unclear. The CDR3 has 18 residues. Germline V gene sequence: CDR1 MNHEY, CDR2 SVGAGI. Trimming cost V 0 bases and J 4 bases, with 22 bases left between them. For the CDR3, the DNA is TGTGCCAGCAGTTACTCGATAGGCGTGATGTCAGGCCATTACGAGCAGTACTTC. It translates to CASSYSIGVMSGHYEQYF.

The chain is built from TRBV20-1 and TRBJ1-1; 7 bases line up with TRBD1. The CDR3 is made up of 14 amino acids. Germline trimming cut 0 bases from V and 0 bases from J; bases unmatched to any gene: 1. Germline assignment: CDR1 DFQATT and CDR2 SNEGSKA (reference sequence). CDR3 DNA sequence: TGCAGTGCTAGAGATGGACAGGTGAACACTGAAGCTTTCTTT. Its translation: CSARDGQVNTEAFF.

V usage is TRBV20-1 and J usage is TRBJ1-5; D gene unclear. V lost 3 bases to trimming and J lost 0 bases, with 9 bases between them. Germline V lookup: CDR1 DFQATT, CDR2 SNEGSKA (reference sequence). The CDR3 is 14 amino acids. The CDR3 DNA reads TGCAGTGCTAGGGGGTGGTCTAGCAATCAGCCCCAGCATTTT. Its translation is CSARGWSSNQPQHF.

The rearrangement joins TRBV20-1 to TRBJ2-5; TRBD2 might be the D (5 bases). V lost 2 bases and J 13 bases, leaving 17 bases between the germline ends. CDR3 length: 12 amino acids. Germline V gene data show CDR1 as DFQATT and CDR2 as SNEGSKA (reference sequence). The CDR3 nucleotides read TGCAGTGCTAGACTAGCCCTCTCTCCCGTGTACTTC. Its translation: CSARLALSPVYF.

This clone is medium-sized. V usage is TRBV20-1 and J usage is TRBJ2-7; 9 bases are shared with TRBD1. The CDR3 is made up of 16 amino acids. Germline-derived CDR1 and CDR2 are DFQATT and SNEGSKA (reference sequence). The V segment lost 1 base and the J segment 0 bases; nucleotides outside the gene matches: 7. CDR3 sequence reads: CSARGLGQGVSYEQYF. DNA of the CDR3: TGCAGTGCTAGAGGTTTGGGACAGGGAGTCTCCTACGAGCAGTACTTC.

This clone was seen a handful of times. The chain joins TRBV27 to TRBJ1-4, with a possible D match to TRBD1 (6 bases). Per germline, CDR1 MNHEY and CDR2 SMNVEV (reference sequence). V was pared by 3 bases and J by 7 bases, with 21 bases between. The CDR3 runs 17 residues. The CDR3 protein is CASSFRMGGGAGEKLFF. The CDR3 DNA reads TGTGCCAGCAGTTTCCGCATGGGTGGGGGCGCGGGTGAAAAACTGTTTTTT.

There are a few counts of this clone. V and J are TRBV24-1 and TRBJ2-1; D call uncertain. CDR1 and CDR2 from the germline V gene are KGHDR and SFDVKD. This CDR3 contains 13 residues. The V end lost 5 bases, the J end lost 6 bases, and 10 bases lay between the germline ends. CDR3 DNA sequence: TGTGCCACCAGTGCTGATCAGCTCAATGAGCAGTTCTTC. Its translation: CATSADQLNEQFF.

In its sample, this clone is medium-sized. This chain links TRBV6-1 with TRBJ2-3; 7 bases are a match to TRBD1. This CDR3 is built from 13 residues. Germline values: CDR1 MNHNS, CDR2 SASEGT. J was trimmed by 3 bases and V by 6 bases; bases with no gene match: 3. This chain's CDR3 is CASSEQGTDTQYF. Here the CDR3 DNA reads TGTGCCAGCAGCGAACAGGGGACAGATACGCAGTATTTT.

Concerning this clone itself: The junction shows a germline mismatch at one end, possibly a read error. The J gene is TRBJ1-5, the V gene TRBV7-9, with D possibly matching TRBD1 (6 bases). The V gene's germline CDR1 is SEHNR and CDR2 FQNEAQ (reference sequence). This CDR3 comprises 14 residues. The chain's CDR3 is CASSLAGTRQPHHF. In DNA, the CDR3 is TGTGCCAGCAGCTTAGCAGGGACACGGCAGCCCCATCATTTT. Full variable domain (outside the CDR3, taken from reference TRBV7-9 and TRBJ1-5): DTGVSQNPRHKITKRGQNVTFRCDPISEHNRLYWYRQTLGQGPEFLTYFQNEAQLEKSRLLSDRFSAERPKGSFSTLEIQRTEQGDSAMYLCASSLAGTRQPHHFGDGTRLSIL.

This clone was seen many times. The chain joins TRBV5-4 to TRBJ2-3; the match to TRBD2 covers 7 bases. The CDR3 extends over 15 amino acids. The V gene's germline CDR1 is SGHNT and CDR2 YYREEE (reference sequence). Unmatched junction bases numbered 3, after V lost 2 bases and J lost 0 bases. CDR3 in DNA: TGTGCCAGCAGCTTATCAGCGGGGAGCACAGATACGCAGTATTTT. Protein sequence: CASSLSAGSTDTQYF.

This clone was recorded many times. This sequence joins TRBV18 and TRBJ2-5; TRBD2 matches 10 bases. CDR3 length equals 16 residues. The germline CDR1 and CDR2 sequences are KGHSH and LQKENI. Trimming at V came to 1 base and at J to 2 bases, leaving 4 bases not matched to a gene. The CDR3 DNA sequence: TGTGCCAGCTCACCACGTACTAGCGGGGCTCAAGAGACCCAGTACTTC. This sequence encodes CASSPRTSGAQETQYF.

The genes are TRBV2 and TRBJ2-7; 9 nucleotides align to TRBD2. Losses at the gene ends were 8 bases for V and 3 bases for J; bases not matched to a gene: 5. Germline V gene sequence: CDR1 SNHLY, CDR2 FYNNEI. This CDR3 contains 13 residues. The CDR3 loop is CASAGGIDYEQYF. The CDR3 region has the DNA TGTGCCAGCGCGGGGGGGATTGACTACGAGCAGTACTTC.

This chain connects TRBV12-3 or TRBV12-4 to TRBJ1-1; D perhaps matches TRBD1 (6 bases). Trimming took off 4 bases at V and 4 bases at J, with 13 bases between the two ends. CDR3 size: 14 residues. Written as DNA, the CDR3 is TGTGCCAGCAGTTCACAGGGAAGTAGCACTGAAGCTTTCTTT. Amino acids: CASSSQGSSTEAFF.

V gene TRBV27 combines with J gene TRBJ2-1; maybe TRBD1 (6 bases). Trimming removed 8 bases at V and 4 bases at J, with 12 bases between. Germline V gene data show CDR1 as MNHEY and CDR2 as SMNVEV (reference sequence). The CDR3 is 13 residues long. CDR3 sequence: CASQKGQYNEQFF. The CDR3 region has the DNA TGTGCCAGCCAAAAAGGACAGTACAATGAGCAGTTCTTC.

The V and J genes are TRBV5-6 and TRBJ2-1; a weak D match, TRBD2 (6 bases). The CDR3 loop spans 16 amino acids. Trimming shortened V by 4 bases and J by 0 bases, and 14 bases separated the two germline ends. The germline V gene has CDR1 SGHDT and CDR2 YYEEEE. CDR3 in DNA: TGTGCCAGCAGCCCCGTTGGAGGGGTCTCCTACAATGAGCAGTTCTTC. This gives the protein CASSPVGGVSYNEQFF.

This clone has only a few counts. The J gene is TRBJ2-7, the V gene TRBV9, with TRBD2 matching over 8 bases. This CDR3 is built from 12 residues. The V gene end was trimmed by 3 bases and the J gene end by 7 bases; junction bases not matched to a gene: 3. Germline loops: CDR1 SGDLS, CDR2 YYNGEE. Written as DNA, the CDR3 is TGTGCCAGCAGCGGGGAGCGGGGGGAGCAGTACTTC. It yields the protein CASSGERGEQYF.

This clone was seen only a few times. The gene calls are TRBV28 and TRBJ1-1, with D perhaps matching TRBD1 (5 bases). Germline values: CDR1 MDHEN, CDR2 SYDVKM. This CDR3 comprises 14 residues. Trimming removed 7 bases at V and 5 bases at J, with 17 bases between. The CDR3: CASNSLPRGTEAFF. DNA for the CDR3: TGTGCCAGCAATTCTCTCCCAAGGGGTACTGAAGCTTTCTTT.

Many counts were recorded for this clone. The chain employs TRBV4-1 and TRBJ2-7; tentative D call: TRBD1 (6 bases). Trimming removed 4 bases from V and 0 bases from J, with 10 bases in between. The germline V gene has CDR1 MGHRA and CDR2 YSYEKL. The CDR3 is made up of 14 amino acids. CDR3 sequence: CASSPDSVSYEQYF. DNA for the CDR3: TGCGCCAGCAGCCCGGACAGCGTCTCCTACGAGCAGTACTTC.

The V and J genes are TRBV7-2 and TRBJ2-1, with D possibly TRBD2 on 6 matching bases. The CDR3 has 14 amino acids. V lost 4 bases and J 1 base, leaving 8 bases between the germline ends. Germline lookup yields CDR1 SGHTA and CDR2 FQGNSA. The CDR3 region is CASSSGTSYNEQFF. CDR3 bases: TGTGCCAGCAGCTCCGGGACTTCCTACAATGAGCAGTTCTTC.

The chain recombines TRBV20-1 with TRBJ2-5; no clear D. This CDR3 comprises 14 residues. Trimming took off 6 bases at V and 2 bases at J, with 16 bases between the two ends. From germline, CDR1 is DFQATT and CDR2 SNEGSKA (reference sequence). In nucleotides, the CDR3 is TGCAGTGCCGACACATGGTGTCATCAAGAGACCCAGTACTTC. Amino acid sequence: CSADTWCHQETQYF.

The CDR3 DNA sequence: TGCAGTGCTAGGGAGGGGACCATTGGCACAGATACGCAGTATTTT. Translated: CSAREGTIGTDTQYF. The rearrangement uses TRBV20-1 and TRBJ2-3, with D tentatively TRBD2 (6 bases). The V end was cut by 3 bases, the J end by 1 base, with 14 bases between. The V gene's germline CDR1 is DFQATT and CDR2 SNEGSKA (reference sequence). The CDR3 is 15 residues long.

This clone came up a few times. CDR3 sequence: CSARDWGGNYGYTF. In DNA form, the CDR3 reads TGCAGTGCTAGAGATTGGGGGGGCAACTATGGCTACACCTTC. The chain has TRBV20-1 and TRBJ1-2, with D possibly TRBD1 on 6 matching bases. The CDR3 loop spans 14 amino acids. Germline CDR1 reads DFQATT; CDR2 reads SNEGSKA (reference sequence). V shed 0 bases and J shed 2 bases, with 10 bases lying between them.

This clone rates as medium-sized. V and J are TRBV12-3 or TRBV12-4 and TRBJ2-7; no clear D. V lost 3 bases and J lost 5, with 8 bases in between. The CDR3 is made up of 12 amino acids. The CDR3 nucleotides read TGTGCCAGCAGTTTTTCCAGGAACGAGCAGTACTTC. Translating gives CASSFSRNEQYF.

This clone has just a few counts. CDR3 residues: CASSEETSSYEQYF. CDR3 nucleotides: TGTGCCAGCAGTGAAGAAACCTCATCCTACGAGCAGTACTTC. This rearrangement joins TRBV6-1 to TRBJ2-7, with no clear D. Germline CDR1 is MNHNS and CDR2 is SASEGT. The V end was cut by 1 base, the J end by 1 base, with 8 bases between. The CDR3 loop spans 14 amino acids.